The next 30 T cell receptor beta chains were all read from a single sample in a study of CD8 T cells in Susac syndrome. Random-hexamer reverse transcription was applied to roughly 0.45 to 1 ug RNA. MiXCR was run by TCRdb on the immunoSEQ multiplex PCR reads, yielding one entry per CDR3 protein. The data hold approximately 190,000 distinct CDR3 sequences, with around 95% observed a single time. Sequencing was carried out using CD4+ T cells from PBMCs. The source is a human donor with Susac syndrome.

This chain links TRBV20-1 with TRBJ2-7; D is unresolved. Germline V gene sequence: CDR1 DFQATT, CDR2 SNEGSKA (reference sequence). CDR3 length equals 13 residues. Trimming stripped 3 bases from V and 4 bases from J, with 13 bases between. The CDR3 spells CSASPYREYEQYF. In nucleotides, the CDR3 is TGCAGTGCTAGTCCGTACAGAGAGTACGAGCAGTACTTC.

V and J are TRBV20-1 and TRBJ2-5; the D gene could be TRBD1 or TRBD2 (5 bases each). Germline CDR1 DFQATT, CDR2 SNEGSKA (reference sequence). Trimming removed 6 bases at V and 10 bases at J, with 18 bases between. The CDR3 is made up of 12 amino acids. The CDR3 sequence: CSAPRPRGGQYF. CDR3 in DNA: TGCAGTGCCCCTAGGCCGAGGGGTGGCCAGTACTTC.

The chain joins TRBV5-1 to TRBJ2-5; D is possibly TRBD2 (8 bases). The CDR3 length is 14 residues. Trimming left V 9 bases short and J 2 bases short, with 17 bases between. Germline assignment: CDR1 SGHRS and CDR2 YFSETQ. The CDR3 bases are TGCGCCACCCGACTAGCGACAGGGCAAGAGACCCAGTACTTC. This gives the protein CATRLATGQETQYF.

The V call is TRBV6-1, the J call TRBJ2-4; either TRBD1 or TRBD2 may supply D (6 bases each). The CDR3 runs 15 residues. With 0 bases removed from V and 7 bases from J, the gap between germline ends came to 13 bases. The germline gives CDR1 MNHNS, CDR2 SASEGT. DNA for the CDR3: TGTGCCAGCAGTGAAGCGTATCAGGGGAGGAACATTCAGTACTTC. Its protein product is CASSEAYQGRNIQYF.

J is TRBJ2-5 and V is TRBV5-6; the D is unclear. Germline CDR1 reads SGHDT; CDR2 reads YYEEEE. The CDR3 extends over 13 amino acids. Trimming left V 1 base short and J 1 base short, with 5 bases between. CDR3 sequence: CASSLMFQETQYF. The CDR3 DNA reads as TGTGCCAGCAGCTTGATGTTCCAAGAGACCCAGTACTTC.

This clonotype was found once. The rearrangement uses TRBV4-3 and TRBJ1-3, with D hard to call. The V gene lost 0 bases and the J gene lost 4 bases, with 13 bases spanning the gap. The CDR3 extends over 16 amino acids. Per germline, CDR1 LGHNA and CDR2 YSLEER. The DNA for the CDR3 is TGCGCCAGCAGCCAAGAACCCCGGACCGACGGAAACACCATATATTTT. Protein product: CASSQEPRTDGNTIYF.

This clonotype has only one observation. This chain joins TRBV20-1 and TRBJ2-5; TRBD1 matches 8 bases. Germline assignment: CDR1 DFQATT and CDR2 SNEGSKA (reference sequence). This CDR3 is built from 13 residues. V lost 6 bases, J lost 3 bases, and 6 bases stayed unmatched. As DNA, the CDR3 is TGCAGTGCGAGACAGGGGTGGGAAGAGACCCAGTACTTC. Residues: CSARQGWEETQYF.

The count of this clonotype is one. This chain uses TRBV6-5 with TRBJ2-1, with D perhaps matching TRBD1 (5 bases). Germline values: CDR1 MNHEY, CDR2 SVGAGI. The CDR3 has 15 residues. V was pared by 2 bases and J by 9 bases, with 17 bases between. CDR3 bases: TGTGCCAGCAGTTACGTCGGCAGGGAATTTAGTGAGCAGTTCTTC. Its protein is CASSYVGREFSEQFF.

This sequence joins TRBV18 and TRBJ2-3, with 10 nucleotides matching TRBD2. V was pared by 0 bases and J by 4 bases, with 1 base of the junction left unmatched. The CDR3 spans 15 residues. Per germline, CDR1 KGHSH and CDR2 LQKENI. CDR3 DNA: TGTGCCAGCTCACCACCGGGACTAGCGCCAGATACGCAGTATTTT. Translation: CASSPPGLAPDTQYF. The entire variable domain, with the rest obtained from reference TRBV18 and TRBJ2-3, is as follows: NAGVMQNPRHLVRRRGQEARLRCSPMKGHSHVYWYRQLPEEGLKFMVYLQKENIIDESGMPKERFSAEFPKEGPSILRIQQVVRGDSAAYFCASSPPGLAPDTQYFGPGTRLTVL.

The chain is built from TRBV5-1 and TRBJ2-5; D may be TRBD1 or TRBD2 (5 bases each). In germline, CDR1 is SGHRS, CDR2 YFSETQ. There are 14 residues in the CDR3. V was cut by 2 bases and J by 2 bases, with 10 bases left in between. CDR3 in DNA: TGCGCCAGCAGCTTTGAGGGACGGCAAGAGACCCAGTACTTC. Translating gives CASSFEGRQETQYF.

V usage is TRBV6-1 and J usage is TRBJ1-6; 9 bases are shared with TRBD1. The CDR3 length is 15 residues. With V trimmed by 6 bases and J by 4 bases, 4 bases remained unmatched. Germline values: CDR1 MNHNS, CDR2 SASEGT. CDR3 in DNA: TGTGCCAGCAGACAGGGGGCGGGTTATAATTCACCCCTCCACTTT. Residues: CASRQGAGYNSPLHF.

The gene calls are TRBV5-4 and TRBJ2-5; 7 bases align to TRBD1. The V segment lost 4 bases and the J segment 3 bases; nucleotides outside the gene matches: 6. The CDR3 sequence is 14 residues long. Germline V lookup: CDR1 SGHNT, CDR2 YYREEE (reference sequence). The CDR3 DNA sequence: TGTGCCAGCAGCGCTGGACAGGTCGAAGAGACCCAGTACTTC. Protein sequence: CASSAGQVEETQYF.

The CDR3 is CASSRETSGRTTGAYEQYF. DNA of the CDR3: TGTGCCAGCAGCAGGGAGACTAGCGGCCGAACAACGGGGGCCTACGAGCAGTACTTC. The rearrangement links TRBV9 to TRBJ2-7; 9 bases map to TRBD2. From germline, CDR1 is SGDLS and CDR2 YYNGEE. The V segment lost 4 bases and the J segment 2 bases; nucleotides outside the gene matches: 19. The CDR3 loop spans 19 amino acids.

CDR3 nucleotides: TGTGCCAGTACAATCCACAATCAGCCCCAGCATTTT. Translated, it gives CASTIHNQPQHF. The rearrangement joins TRBV19 to TRBJ1-5; D gene unclear. V was pared by 7 bases and J by 3 bases, with 7 bases between. Germline lookup yields CDR1 LNHDA and CDR2 SQIVND (reference sequence). The CDR3 covers 12 residues.

V usage is TRBV7-3 and J usage is TRBJ2-5; 8 positions match TRBD1. CDR1 and CDR2 (germline): SGHTA, FQGTGA. The CDR3 loop spans 15 amino acids. J was trimmed by 0 bases and V by 5 bases; bases with no gene match: 5. CDR3 nucleotides: TGTGCCAGCAGCACCTCGGGACAGGACCAAGAGACCCAGTACTTC. It translates to CASSTSGQDQETQYF. The variable domain in full, completed from reference TRBV7-3 and TRBJ2-5, reads GAGVSQTPSNKVTEKGKYVELRCDPISGHTALYWYRQSLGQGPEFLIYFQGTGAADDSGLPNDRFFAVRPEGSVSTLKIQRTERGDSAVYLCASSTSGQDQETQYFGPGTRLLVL.

CDR3 DNA sequence: TGTGCCACCAGCAATGGTGTCGGGACAGGGGAAAAACTGTTTTTT. Translating gives CATSNGVGTGEKLFF. This chain connects TRBV15 to TRBJ1-4; 9 bases line up with TRBD1. Germline V CDR1 and CDR2: LNHNV, YYDKDF (reference sequence). The CDR3 has 15 amino acids. V dropped 4 bases and J dropped 8; count of bases not matched to a gene: 8. Full variable domain (outside the CDR3, taken from reference TRBV15 and TRBJ1-4): DAMVIQNPRYQVTQFGKPVTLSCSQTLNHNVMYWYQQKSSQAPKLLFHYYDKDFNNEADTPDNFQSRRPNTSFCFLDIRSPGLGDTAMYLCATSNGVGTGEKLFFGSGTQLSVL.

This chain joins TRBV9 and TRBJ2-1; weak D call: TRBD2 (5 bases). V lost 3 bases and J lost 4, with 14 bases in between. This CDR3 is built from 15 residues. CDR1 SGDLS and CDR2 YYNGEE come from the germline V gene. This CDR3 reads CASSEPGNIYNEQFF. The CDR3, as DNA: TGTGCCAGCAGCGAGCCGGGGAATATATACAATGAGCAGTTCTTC.

This clonotype was seen a few times. The J gene is TRBJ2-1, the V gene TRBV25-1; 9 positions agree with TRBD2. This CDR3 spans 14 amino acids. J lost 9 bases, V lost 8 bases, and 11 bases had no gene match. Germline V gene sequence: CDR1 MGHDK, CDR2 SYGVNS. The DNA for the CDR3 is TGTGCCAGCGAGCGGCGGGGGGGGTCGAGTGAGCAGTTCTTC. This gives the protein CASERRGGSSEQFF.

The V and J genes are TRBV9 and TRBJ2-5; the match to TRBD1 covers 8 bases. Germline trimming cut 3 bases from V and 5 bases from J; bases unmatched to any gene: 12. Germline lookup yields CDR1 SGDLS and CDR2 YYNGEE. CDR3 length: 16 amino acids. As DNA, the CDR3 is TGTGCCAGCAGCGAGGGCCACAGGGGGAGTTGGGAGACCCAGTACTTC. Amino acid sequence: CASSEGHRGSWETQYF.

V gene TRBV10-3 combines with J gene TRBJ2-7, with TRBD2 matching over 7 bases. This CDR3 comprises 14 residues. From germline, CDR1 is ENHRY and CDR2 SYGVKD. J was trimmed by 5 bases and V by 3 bases; bases with no gene match: 7. The CDR3 coding sequence is TGTGCCATCAGTGATGTGCGGGGGAACAACGAGCAGTACTTC. This encodes CAISDVRGNNEQYF.

CDR3 DNA sequence: TGTGCCTGGAGGACAGGGTTTATTTCACCCCTCCACTTT. Amino acids: CAWRTGFISPLHF. The J gene is TRBJ1-6, the V gene TRBV30; 7 bases align to TRBD1. The CDR3 sequence is 13 residues long. Germline trimming cut 3 bases from V and 9 bases from J; bases unmatched to any gene: 5. Germline-derived CDR1 and CDR2 are GTSNPN and SVGIG (reference sequence).

Written as DNA, the CDR3 is TGTGCCAGCAGCGGTGAATGGAGCACAGATACGCAGTATTTT. Its translation is CASSGEWSTDTQYF. The chain has TRBV5-4 and TRBJ2-3; D remains ambiguous. V shed 4 bases and J shed 0 bases, with 9 bases lying between them. Germline-derived CDR1 and CDR2 are SGHNT and YYREEE (reference sequence). There are 14 residues in the CDR3.

CDR3 region: CASSHILTERGTEAFF. For the CDR3, the DNA is TGTGCCAGCAGTCACATTTTGACGGAACGGGGCACTGAAGCTTTCTTT. The chain carries TRBV12-3 or TRBV12-4 and TRBJ1-1; no definite D call. The germline V and J ends were trimmed by 5 bases and 4 bases, with 20 bases remaining between them. CDR3 length: 16 amino acids.

The chain joins TRBV7-7 to TRBJ2-5, with TRBD1 identical over 7 bases. CDR1 is SSHAT, CDR2 FNYEAQ, per germline (reference sequence). The CDR3 contains 13 residues. V shed 5 bases and J 2 bases; nucleotides not matched to a gene: 2. The CDR3 here is CASSMGQQETQYF. The CDR3 DNA is TGTGCCAGCAGCATGGGACAGCAAGAGACCCAGTACTTC.

Of note for this clonotype: At one of its ends the junction is not consistent with the germline gene, which may arise from a read error. V usage is TRBV4-1 and J usage is TRBJ1-4; 9 bases are shared with TRBD1. The CDR3 is 13 amino acids. Germline V gene data show CDR1 as MGHRA and CDR2 as YSYEKL. The CDR3 sequence: CASTGGAGEKLFF. CDR3 DNA: TGCGCCAGTACAGGGGGCGCCGGTGAAAAACTTTTTTTT.

This chain connects TRBV20-1 to TRBJ2-1; 15 bases agree with TRBD2. Germline CDR1 and CDR2: DFQATT and SNEGSKA (reference sequence). The CDR3 extends over 14 amino acids. Trimming took 6 bases from V and 7 from J; bases not matched to a gene: 4. As DNA, the CDR3 is TGCAGTGCGTGGACTAGCGGGGGGGCAAATGAGCAGTTCTTC. It yields the protein CSAWTSGGANEQFF.

The rearrangement links TRBV12-3 or TRBV12-4 to TRBJ2-5, with no clear D. Trimming left V 5 bases short and J 4 bases short, with 8 bases between. The CDR3 totals 12 residues. The DNA of the CDR3 is TGTGCCAGCAGTGCAACACCAGAGACCCAGTACTTC. Its translation: CASSATPETQYF.

The rearrangement joins TRBV12-3 or TRBV12-4 to TRBJ1-2, with a weak D call TRBD1 (6 bases). V lost 3 bases and J lost 10, with 9 bases in between. CDR3 length: 11 amino acids. The CDR3 DNA reads TGTGCCAGCAGTTTTAGGACAGCCTACACCTTC. Amino acids: CASSFRTAYTF.

This chain uses TRBV4-3 with TRBJ2-5, with no clear D. Germline assignment: CDR1 LGHNA and CDR2 YSLEER. The CDR3 consists of 13 residues. V lost 4 bases and J 6 bases, leaving 12 bases between the germline ends. CDR3 amino acids: CASSPSWEQTQYF. CDR3 coding DNA: TGCGCCAGCAGCCCCTCGTGGGAACAGACCCAGTACTTC.

This clonotype was observed once. The rearrangement joins TRBV7-6 to TRBJ2-7; TRBD1 agrees at 9 bases. The CDR3 covers 15 residues. Germline V gene sequence: CDR1 SGHVS, CDR2 FNYEAQ. V gave up 4 bases and J gave up 0 bases; unmatched junction bases: 4. In nucleotides, the CDR3 is TGTGCCAGCAGCTCAATGGGACAGGGCTCCTACGAGCAGTACTTC. Translated, it gives CASSSMGQGSYEQYF.